This T cell receptor (beta chain) derives from a study of radiation and T cells in renal cell carcinoma. The junction had 6 bases not matched to a gene; V was cut back by 2 bases and J by 9 bases. From germline, CDR1 is MNHEY and CDR2 SVGAGI. The CDR3 covers 13 residues. The sample's time point: blood 4 weeks post-SBRT, at nephrectomy. Treatment in this sample: 15 Gy SBRT to primary tumor, nephrectomy 4 weeks later. Nephrectomy followed 15 Gy stereotactic body radiation by 4 weeks. Blood was sampled at baseline, 2 weeks and 4 weeks after SBRT. To note about this clone: What it binds is not known.

Profiling relied on immunoSEQ multiplex PCR, and the TCRdb table lists in-frame clones only, not all of them. The table records over 120,000 clones, about 88% of them present only once. Study outcomes and limitations: Without pretreatment biopsies, baseline tumor clonotype presence was undetermined. In blood, top tumor clones expanded by 2 weeks, shrinking by 4.

The clonotype comes from a woman aged 45-60 years with renal cell carcinoma. The V call is TRBV6-5, the J call TRBJ1-2; 7 bases align to TRBD1. The starting material was blood, obtained from a patient whose treatment included radiotherapy and nephrectomy. The CDR3 protein is CASSYGGQLRYTF. The CDR3 DNA sequence: TGTGCCAGCAGTTACGGGGGACAGCTTCGCTACACCTTC.